The sequence of this T cell receptor beta chain was determined in a study of cytomegalovirus exposure and HLA in healthy donors. This clone was counted only a few times. Other nucleotide sequences from this sample produce the same CDR3. Trimming removed 1 base at V and 7 bases at J, with 8 bases between. The CDR3 contains 12 residues. The germline V gene has CDR1 LNHDA and CDR2 SQIVND (reference sequence). Amplification used 60 Vbeta primers and 13 Jbeta primers. Libraries were prepared by immunoSEQ multiplex PCR; TCRdb keeps only in-frame clonotypes and omits some of them. The table records hundreds of thousands of clones, 76% of them present only once.

This receptor was identified in a man aged 18 to 30 in good health and CMV-seronegative. This chain joins TRBV19 and TRBJ2-7; a weak D match, TRBD2 (5 bases). Sequencing was carried out using PBMCs. Here the CDR3 DNA reads TGTGCCAGTAGTATAGTGGGCGGGGAGCAGTACTTC. Translating gives CASSIVGGEQYF. The variable domain in full, with the rest retrieved from reference TRBV19 and TRBJ2-7, is DGGITQSPKYLFRKEGQNVTLSCEQNLNHDAMYWYRQDPGQGLRLIYYSQIVNDFQKGDIAEGYSVSREKKESFPLTVTSAQKNPTAFYLCASSIVGGEQYFGPGTRLTVT.